These 22 T cell receptor beta chains were all obtained from the same sample, sequenced in a study of Ad26.COV2.S vaccination and SARS-CoV-2 variants. Profiled with immunoSEQ multiplex PCR; TCRdb holds only in-frame clones, not every one. Among about 350,000 clones, 70% to 90% were seen once, and the ten largest hold 3.3%. As to treatment: some 19 received Ad26.COV2.S at low or high dose, single or two shots; roughly 5 received placebo; per-sample allocation not given. Samples analyzed were those drawn on day 63 after the first vaccine or placebo injection. Sequencing used peripheral blood, obtained in a trial of Ad26.COV2.S vaccine versus placebo. The receptors derive from a person aged 18-60 years who received the Ad26.COV2.S COVID-19 vaccine or a placebo.

The rearrangement uses TRBV4-3 and TRBJ2-2; 9 bases map to TRBD1. Germline-derived CDR1 and CDR2 are LGHNA and YSLEER. With 6 bases clipped from V and 6 bases from J, the junction kept 11 bases outside the gene matches. The CDR3 extends over 16 amino acids. Here the CDR3 reads CASRRTGGIGAGELFF. CDR3 sequence (DNA): TGCGCCAGCAGACGAACAGGGGGCATCGGGGCCGGGGAGCTGTTTTTT.

The chain is built from TRBV7-2 and TRBJ2-7, with 9 bases that match TRBD2. CDR1 SGHTA and CDR2 FQGNSA come from the germline V gene. J lost 1 base, V lost 3 bases, and 4 bases had no gene match. CDR3 length equals 15 residues. CDR3 nucleotide sequence: TGTGCCAGCAGCTTCAATAGCGGGGGTTCCTACGAGCAGTACTTC. It encodes CASSFNSGGSYEQYF. The variable domain in full, completed from reference TRBV7-2 and TRBJ2-7, reads GAGVSQSPSNKVTEKGKDVELRCDPISGHTALYWYRQSLGQGLEFLIYFQGNSAPDKSGLPSDRFSAERTGGSVSTLTIQRTQQEDSAVYLCASSFNSGGSYEQYFGPGTRLTVT.

This chain links TRBV5-5 with TRBJ2-7; 9 nucleotides line up with TRBD2. Germline V gene data show CDR1 as SGHKS and CDR2 as YYEKEE (reference sequence). The CDR3 runs to 16 residues. After removal of 0 bases from V and 2 bases from J, the junction contained 6 bases not matched to a gene. CDR3 loop: CASSLGREGPTYEQYF. The CDR3 DNA sequence: TGTGCCAGCAGCTTGGGGCGGGAGGGTCCTACCTACGAGCAGTACTTC. The full variable domain, with the rest looked up from reference TRBV5-5 and TRBJ2-7, is DAGVTQSPTHLIKTRGQQVTLRCSPISGHKSVSWYQQVLGQGPQFIFQYYEKEERGRGNFPDRFSARQFPNYSSELNVNALLLGDSALYLCASSLGREGPTYEQYFGPGTRLTVT.

V usage is TRBV27 and J usage is TRBJ1-4; TRBD1 aligns across 8 bases. Germline V CDR1 and CDR2: MNHEY, SMNVEV (reference sequence). CDR3 size: 15 residues. After removal of 6 bases from V and 6 bases from J, the junction contained 9 bases not matched to a gene. In DNA form, the CDR3 reads TGTGCCAGCAGAGACAGGGGAGGGAGGGATGAAAAACTGTTTTTT. It yields the protein CASRDRGGRDEKLFF.

This clone has only a few counts. Additional DNA sequences in this sample encode the identical CDR3. The genes are TRBV19 and TRBJ1-2; D unresolved. Germline V gives CDR1 LNHDA, CDR2 SQIVND (reference sequence). CDR3 length: 13 amino acids. Trimming took off 3 bases at V and 5 bases at J, with 10 bases between the two ends. The CDR3 DNA reads TGTGCCAGTAGTATTGAGGGCTCGTATGGCTACACCTTC. Translation gives CASSIEGSYGYTF.

The rearrangement links TRBV5-4 to TRBJ2-7; D ambiguous. The V and J ends lost 0 bases and 5 bases respectively, with 6 bases between them. Germline assignment: CDR1 SGHNT and CDR2 YYREEE (reference sequence). This CDR3 contains 12 residues. CDR3 bases: TGTGCCAGCAGCTTGGCCGAAGACGAGCAGTACTTC. Protein product: CASSLAEDEQYF. The full variable domain, in which reference TRBV5-4 and TRBJ2-7 provide the parts outside the CDR3, is ETGVTQSPTHLIKTRGQQVTLRCSSQSGHNTVSWYQQALGQGPQFIFQYYREEENGRGNFPPRFSGLQFPNYSSELNVNALELDDSALYLCASSLAEDEQYFGPGTRLTVT.

The chain combines TRBV5-6 with TRBJ1-1, with TRBD1 matching over 8 bases. The CDR3 is 14 residues long. Trimming cost V 3 bases and J 1 base; bases outside gene matches: 2. The germline CDR1 and CDR2 sequences are SGHDT and YYEEEE. The CDR3 nucleotides read TGTGCCAGCAGCTGGGACAGGTCGAACACTGAAGCTTTCTTT. Its protein product is CASSWDRSNTEAFF.

The chain links TRBV29-1 to TRBJ2-7, with D perhaps TRBD1 (7 bases). The CDR3 runs 16 residues. V gave up 4 bases and J gave up 0 bases, with 19 bases separating them. The germline V gene has CDR1 SQVTM and CDR2 ANQGSEA. The CDR3 here is CSVGPRSGGLSYEQYF. The CDR3 region has the DNA TGCAGCGTTGGGCCAAGGTCAGGGGGGCTCTCCTACGAGCAGTACTTC.

V usage is TRBV5-4 and J usage is TRBJ1-1, with 8 bases lining up with TRBD1. The CDR3 is 15 amino acids. Germline V gene sequence: CDR1 SGHNT, CDR2 YYREEE (reference sequence). The V segment lost 4 bases and the J segment 1 base; nucleotides outside the gene matches: 6. In nucleotides, the CDR3 is TGTGCCAGCAGCGGGGGGACAGGAGCGAACACTGAAGCTTTCTTT. It yields the protein CASSGGTGANTEAFF.

This clone was seen repeatedly, ten times or more. CDR3 protein: CASSQGQGLGGYTF. The CDR3 region has the DNA TGTGCCAGCTCACAGGGACAGGGGCTAGGAGGCTACACCTTC. This chain joins TRBV18 and TRBJ1-2, with 10 positions matching TRBD1. V dropped 4 bases and J dropped 8; count of bases not matched to a gene: 7. The germline V gene has CDR1 KGHSH and CDR2 LQKENI. There are 14 residues in the CDR3. The entire variable domain, with the rest obtained from reference TRBV18 and TRBJ1-2, is as follows: NAGVMQNPRHLVRRRGQEARLRCSPMKGHSHVYWYRQLPEEGLKFMVYLQKENIIDESGMPKERFSAEFPKEGPSILRIQQVVRGDSAAYFCASSQGQGLGGYTFGSGTRLTVV.

V gene TRBV9 combines with J gene TRBJ2-7, with D hard to call. V lost 0 bases, J lost 3 bases, and 13 bases lay in between. CDR1 is SGDLS, CDR2 YYNGEE, per germline. The CDR3 is made up of 15 amino acids. As DNA, the CDR3 is TGTGCCAGCAGCGTAGGACCTGACGAAGACTACGAGCAGTACTTC. Encoded protein: CASSVGPDEDYEQYF.

This clone was counted a single time. The chain carries TRBV19 and TRBJ2-2; D is undetermined. The CDR3 length is 15 residues. Per the germline V gene, CDR1 is LNHDA and CDR2 is SQIVND (reference sequence). The V end was cut by 1 base, the J end by 4 bases, with 10 bases between. The CDR3 sequence is CASSIGARSTGELFF. For the CDR3, the DNA is TGTGCCAGTAGTATAGGGGCCCGCAGCACCGGGGAGCTGTTTTTT.

CDR3 protein: CASSPGPTNEKLFF. CDR3 DNA sequence: TGCGCCAGCAGCCCGGGACCGACTAATGAAAAACTGTTTTTT. The chain combines TRBV5-1 with TRBJ1-4; a possible D gene is TRBD1 (5 bases). V was pared by 4 bases and J by 2 bases, with 9 bases between. This CDR3 has 14 residues. Germline V gene data show CDR1 as SGHRS and CDR2 as YFSETQ.

V gene TRBV30 combines with J gene TRBJ1-4; maybe TRBD1 (6 bases). Trimming left V 2 bases short and J 8 bases short, with 15 bases between. CDR3 length: 14 residues. Germline-derived CDR1 and CDR2 are GTSNPN and SVGIG (reference sequence). Written as DNA, the CDR3 is TGTGCCTGGAGTATGGCAGGGGCTTCCGAAAAACTGTTTTTT. This encodes CAWSMAGASEKLFF.

This clone was counted a single time. The chain is built from TRBV9 and TRBJ2-1, with 11 bases aligning to TRBD1. This CDR3 has 15 amino acids. Germline-derived CDR1 and CDR2 are SGDLS and YYNGEE. Trimming took 1 base from V and 8 from J; bases not matched to a gene: 5. The CDR3 protein is CASSVWTGGADEQFF. The CDR3 DNA reads as TGTGCCAGCAGCGTATGGACAGGGGGCGCGGATGAGCAGTTCTTC.

The chain carries TRBV5-1 and TRBJ2-5, with D possibly being TRBD1 or TRBD2 (6 bases each). This CDR3 comprises 14 residues. Germline V gives CDR1 SGHRS, CDR2 YFSETQ. V lost 1 base to trimming and J lost 5 bases, with 12 bases between them. CDR3 sequence (DNA): TGCGCCAGCAGCTTGTCGGGGGCAGAGGAGACCCAGTACTTC. Its translation: CASSLSGAEETQYF.

This clone was seen only a few times. The chain has TRBV11-2 and TRBJ2-4, with a weak D call TRBD1 (6 bases). The CDR3 length is 14 residues. Germline V lookup: CDR1 SGHAT, CDR2 FQNNGV. V lost 5 bases and J lost 1, with 9 bases in between. The CDR3 sequence: CASSPDRAKNIQYF. The DNA of the CDR3 is TGTGCCAGCAGCCCCGACAGGGCCAAAAACATTCAGTACTTC.

The chain combines TRBV24-1 with TRBJ1-2, with D uncertain. This CDR3 has 11 residues. The V gene lost 6 bases and the J gene lost 2 bases, with 3 bases spanning the gap. Per the germline V gene, CDR1 is KGHDR and CDR2 is SFDVKD. The CDR3 sequence is CATSKNYGYTF. The CDR3 DNA is TGTGCCACCAGTAAAAACTATGGCTACACCTTC.

CDR3 protein: CASRYDRPSTGELFF. As DNA, the CDR3 is TGTGCCAGCAGATATGACAGGCCATCCACCGGGGAGCTGTTTTTT. V gene TRBV2 combines with J gene TRBJ2-2, with D tentatively TRBD1 (6 bases). Trimming took 6 bases from V and 4 from J, leaving 15 bases between them. Germline CDR1 reads SNHLY; CDR2 reads FYNNEI. This CDR3 comprises 15 residues.

The CDR3 bases are TGTGCCAGCACCATCGCGTCAGCGAACACTGAAGCTTTCTTT. This encodes CASTIASANTEAFF. The genes are TRBV2 and TRBJ1-1; no reliable D call. Germline V gene sequence: CDR1 SNHLY, CDR2 FYNNEI. V gave up 7 bases and J gave up 1 base, with 13 bases separating them. The CDR3 contains 14 residues.

The rearrangement links TRBV21-1 to TRBJ1-2. TRBV21-1 is a listed pseudogene. There are 14 residues in the CDR3. The CDR3 sequence: CASSKALSSYGYTF. The CDR3, as DNA: TGTGCCAGCAGCAAAGCGCTGAGCAGCTATGGCTACACCTTC.

The chain combines TRBV14 with TRBJ2-1, with 8 bases identical to TRBD2. The trim removed 0 bases at V and 8 bases at J, leaving 15 bases unmatched. Germline CDR1 and CDR2: SGHDN and FVKESK. CDR3 length: 18 amino acids. CDR3 nucleotides: TGTGCCAGCAGCCAAGATTCCACTAGCGGACCCTTTCACGATGAGCAGTTCTTC. It specifies CASSQDSTSGPFHDEQFF. The variable domain in full, with the rest retrieved from reference TRBV14 and TRBJ2-1, is EAGVTQFPSHSVIEKGQTVTLRCDPISGHDNLYWYRRVMGKEIKFLLHFVKESKQDESGMPNNRFLAERTGGTYSTLKVQPAELEDSGVYFCASSQDSTSGPFHDEQFFGPGTRLTVL.